This TCR beta chain was found in a study of cytomegalovirus exposure and HLA in healthy donors. Germline lookup yields CDR1 MGHRA and CDR2 YSYEKL. The CDR3 consists of 16 residues. V was pared by 4 bases and J by 5 bases, with 6 bases of the junction left unmatched. As to this clone: The antigen is not known.

Study-wide points: The study had only CMV serostatus as immune exposure information.

13 Jbeta primers and 60 Vbeta primers were used for the PCR. Produced via immunoSEQ multiplex PCR; TCRdb's table is partial and in-frame only. The sample includes 150,000 to 200,000 clones, around 80% of them seen just once. The sequenced sample consisted of PBMCs. V and J are TRBV4-1 and TRBJ2-1, with 12 bases fitting TRBD2. This clonotype was obtained from a male donor in good health and CMV-seronegative. The CDR3 bases are TGCGCCAGCAGCCTTCGACTAGCGGGGGAGGACAATGAGCAGTTCTTC. This gives the protein CASSLRLAGEDNEQFF.